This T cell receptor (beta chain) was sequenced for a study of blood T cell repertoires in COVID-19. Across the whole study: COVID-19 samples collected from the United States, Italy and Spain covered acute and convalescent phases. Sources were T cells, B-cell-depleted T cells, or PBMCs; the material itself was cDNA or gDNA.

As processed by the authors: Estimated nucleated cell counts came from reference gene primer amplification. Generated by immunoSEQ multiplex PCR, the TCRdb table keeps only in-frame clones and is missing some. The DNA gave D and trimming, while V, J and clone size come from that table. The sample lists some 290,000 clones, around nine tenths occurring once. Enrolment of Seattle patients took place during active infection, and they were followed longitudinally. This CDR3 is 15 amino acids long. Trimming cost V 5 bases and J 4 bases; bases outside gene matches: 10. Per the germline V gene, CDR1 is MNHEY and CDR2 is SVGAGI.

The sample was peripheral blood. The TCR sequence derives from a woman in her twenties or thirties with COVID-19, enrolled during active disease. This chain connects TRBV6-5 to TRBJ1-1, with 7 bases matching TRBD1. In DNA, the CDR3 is TGTGCCAGCAGTAAGAGGGGGCAGAAGGGCACTGAAGCTTTCTTT. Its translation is CASSKRGQKGTEAFF.